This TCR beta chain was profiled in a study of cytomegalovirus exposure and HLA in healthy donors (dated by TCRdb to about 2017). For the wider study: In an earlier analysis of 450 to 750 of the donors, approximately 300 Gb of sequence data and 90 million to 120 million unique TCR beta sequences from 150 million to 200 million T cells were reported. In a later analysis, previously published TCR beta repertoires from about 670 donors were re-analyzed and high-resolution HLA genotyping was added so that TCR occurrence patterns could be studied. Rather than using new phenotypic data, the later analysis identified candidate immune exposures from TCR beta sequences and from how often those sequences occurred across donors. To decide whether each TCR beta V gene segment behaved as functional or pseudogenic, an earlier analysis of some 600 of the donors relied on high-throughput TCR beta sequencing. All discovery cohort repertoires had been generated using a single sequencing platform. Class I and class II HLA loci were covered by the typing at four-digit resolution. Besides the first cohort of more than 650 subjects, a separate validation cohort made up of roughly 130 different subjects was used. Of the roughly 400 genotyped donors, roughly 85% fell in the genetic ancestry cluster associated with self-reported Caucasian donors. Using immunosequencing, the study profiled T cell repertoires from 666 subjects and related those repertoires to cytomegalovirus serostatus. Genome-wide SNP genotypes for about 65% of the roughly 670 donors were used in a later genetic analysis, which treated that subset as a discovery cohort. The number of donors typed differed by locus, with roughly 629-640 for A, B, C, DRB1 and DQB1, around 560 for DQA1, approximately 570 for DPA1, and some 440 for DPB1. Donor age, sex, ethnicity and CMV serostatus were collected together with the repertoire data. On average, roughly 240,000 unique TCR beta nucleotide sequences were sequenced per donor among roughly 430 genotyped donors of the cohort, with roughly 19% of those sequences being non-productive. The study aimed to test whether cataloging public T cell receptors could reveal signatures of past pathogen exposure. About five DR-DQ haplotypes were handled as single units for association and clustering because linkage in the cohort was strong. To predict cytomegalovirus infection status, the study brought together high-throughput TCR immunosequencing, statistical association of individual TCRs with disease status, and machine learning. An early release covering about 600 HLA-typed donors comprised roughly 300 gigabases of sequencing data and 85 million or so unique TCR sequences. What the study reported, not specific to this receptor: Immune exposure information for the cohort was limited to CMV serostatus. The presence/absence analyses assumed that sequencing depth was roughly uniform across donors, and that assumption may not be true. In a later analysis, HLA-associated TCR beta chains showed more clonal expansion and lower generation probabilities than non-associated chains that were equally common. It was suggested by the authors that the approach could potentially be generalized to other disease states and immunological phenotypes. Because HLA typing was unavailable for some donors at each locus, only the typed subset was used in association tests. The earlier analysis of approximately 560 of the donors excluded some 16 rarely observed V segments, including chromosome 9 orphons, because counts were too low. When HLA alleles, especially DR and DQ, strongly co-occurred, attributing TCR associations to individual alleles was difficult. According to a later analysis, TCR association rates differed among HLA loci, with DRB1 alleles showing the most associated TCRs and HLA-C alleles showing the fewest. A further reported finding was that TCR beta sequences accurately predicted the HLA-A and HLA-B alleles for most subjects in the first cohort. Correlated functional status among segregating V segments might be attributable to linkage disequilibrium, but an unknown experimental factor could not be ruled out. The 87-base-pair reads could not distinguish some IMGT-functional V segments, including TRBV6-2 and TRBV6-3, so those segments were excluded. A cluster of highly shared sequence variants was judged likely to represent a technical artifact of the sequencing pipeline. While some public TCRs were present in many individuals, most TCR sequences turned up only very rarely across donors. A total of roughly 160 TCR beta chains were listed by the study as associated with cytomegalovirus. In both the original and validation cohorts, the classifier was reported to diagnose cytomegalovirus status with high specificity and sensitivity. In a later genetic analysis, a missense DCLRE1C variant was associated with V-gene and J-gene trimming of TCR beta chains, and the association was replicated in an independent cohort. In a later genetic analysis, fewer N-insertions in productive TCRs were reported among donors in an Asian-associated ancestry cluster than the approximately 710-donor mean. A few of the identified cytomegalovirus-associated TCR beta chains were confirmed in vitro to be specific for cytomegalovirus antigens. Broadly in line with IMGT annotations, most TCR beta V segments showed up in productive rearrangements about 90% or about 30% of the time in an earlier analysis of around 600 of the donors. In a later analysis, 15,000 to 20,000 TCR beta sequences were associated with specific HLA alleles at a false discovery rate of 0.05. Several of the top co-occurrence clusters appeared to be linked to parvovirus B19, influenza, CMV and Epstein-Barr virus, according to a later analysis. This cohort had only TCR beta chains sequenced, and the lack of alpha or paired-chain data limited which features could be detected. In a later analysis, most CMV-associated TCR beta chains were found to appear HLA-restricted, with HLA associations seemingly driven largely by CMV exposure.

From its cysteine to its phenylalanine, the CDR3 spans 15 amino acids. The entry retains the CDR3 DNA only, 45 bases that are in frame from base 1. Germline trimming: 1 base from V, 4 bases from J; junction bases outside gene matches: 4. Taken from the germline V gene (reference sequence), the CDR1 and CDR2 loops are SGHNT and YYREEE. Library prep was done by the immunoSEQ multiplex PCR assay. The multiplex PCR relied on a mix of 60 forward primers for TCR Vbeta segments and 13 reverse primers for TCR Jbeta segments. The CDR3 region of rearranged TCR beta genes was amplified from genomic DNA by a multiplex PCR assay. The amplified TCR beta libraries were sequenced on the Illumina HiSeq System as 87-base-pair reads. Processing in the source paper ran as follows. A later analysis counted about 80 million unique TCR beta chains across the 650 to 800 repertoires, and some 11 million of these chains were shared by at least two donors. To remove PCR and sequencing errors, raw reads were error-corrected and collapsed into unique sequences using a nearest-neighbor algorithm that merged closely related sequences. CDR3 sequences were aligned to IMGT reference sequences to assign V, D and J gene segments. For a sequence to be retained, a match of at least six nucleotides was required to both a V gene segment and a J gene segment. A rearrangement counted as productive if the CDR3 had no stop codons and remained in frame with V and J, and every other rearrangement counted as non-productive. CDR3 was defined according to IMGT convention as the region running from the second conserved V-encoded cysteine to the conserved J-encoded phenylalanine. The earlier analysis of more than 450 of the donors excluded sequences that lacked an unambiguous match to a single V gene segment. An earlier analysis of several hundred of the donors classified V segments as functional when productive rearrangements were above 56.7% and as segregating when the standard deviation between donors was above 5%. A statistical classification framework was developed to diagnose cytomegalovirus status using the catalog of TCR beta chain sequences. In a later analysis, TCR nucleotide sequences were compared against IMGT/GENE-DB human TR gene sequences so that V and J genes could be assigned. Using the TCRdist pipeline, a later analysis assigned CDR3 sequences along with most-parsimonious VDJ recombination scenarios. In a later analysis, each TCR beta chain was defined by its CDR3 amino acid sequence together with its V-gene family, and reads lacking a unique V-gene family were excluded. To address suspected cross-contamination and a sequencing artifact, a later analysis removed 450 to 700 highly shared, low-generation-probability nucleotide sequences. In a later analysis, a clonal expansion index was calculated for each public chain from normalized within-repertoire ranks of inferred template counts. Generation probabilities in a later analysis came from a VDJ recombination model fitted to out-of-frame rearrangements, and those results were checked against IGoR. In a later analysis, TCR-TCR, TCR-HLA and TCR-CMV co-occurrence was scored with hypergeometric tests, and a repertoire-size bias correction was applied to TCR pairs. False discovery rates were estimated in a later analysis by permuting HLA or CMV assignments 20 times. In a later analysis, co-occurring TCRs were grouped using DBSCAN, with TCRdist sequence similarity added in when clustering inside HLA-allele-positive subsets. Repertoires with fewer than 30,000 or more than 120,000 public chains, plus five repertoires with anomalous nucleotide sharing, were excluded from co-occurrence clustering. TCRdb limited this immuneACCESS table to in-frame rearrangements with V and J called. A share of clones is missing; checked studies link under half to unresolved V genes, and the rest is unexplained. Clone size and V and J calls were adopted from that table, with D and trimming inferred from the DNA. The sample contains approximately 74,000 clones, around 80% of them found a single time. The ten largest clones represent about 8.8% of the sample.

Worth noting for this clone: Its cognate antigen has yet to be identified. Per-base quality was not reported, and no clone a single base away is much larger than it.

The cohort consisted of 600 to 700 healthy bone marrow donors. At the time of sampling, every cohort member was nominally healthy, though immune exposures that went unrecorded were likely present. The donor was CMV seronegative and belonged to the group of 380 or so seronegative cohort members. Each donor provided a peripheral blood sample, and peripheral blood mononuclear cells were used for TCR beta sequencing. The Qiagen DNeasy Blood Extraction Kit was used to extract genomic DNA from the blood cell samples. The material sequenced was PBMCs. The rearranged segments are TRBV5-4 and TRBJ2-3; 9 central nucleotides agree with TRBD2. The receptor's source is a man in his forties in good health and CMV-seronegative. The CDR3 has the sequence CASSLRTSVSDTQYF. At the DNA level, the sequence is TGTGCCAGCAGCTTGAGGACTAGCGTCTCAGATACGCAGTATTTT.